Listed below are T cell receptor beta chains from one sample, sequenced in a study of PD-L1 blockade in urothelial cancer. Sequencing was performed with immunoSEQ multiplex PCR; in TCRdb, only in-frame clones are kept and a portion is missing. The sample carries approximately 100,000 clones, 91% recorded once. Sequencing used PBMCs, obtained around atezolizumab (anti-PD-L1) treatment. These receptors all come from a woman of 80 years or more with urothelial cancer. The CDR3 runs from the conserved cysteine through the conserved F or W. Fields, in order: clone size, D gene, J gene, V gene, CDR3 DNA, CDR3 protein. A D gene is named only where the DNA matches it firmly. Clone size is shown for a subset of rows, as once, few, many or a class of expanded clone.

few | TRBD1 | TRBJ1-3 | TRBV6-5 | TGTGCCAGCAGTTACGATGCAGGGGGCGTAAACACCATATATTTT | CASSYDAGGVNTIYF
NA | NA | TRBJ2-7 | TRBV5-1 | TGCGCCAGCAGCTGGTCGGACAGGAGGGCCTACGAGCAGTACTTC | CASSWSDRRAYEQYF
NA | TRBD2 | TRBJ2-5 | TRBV7-9 | TGTGCCAGCAGCCCTCGCGGGGGGAAAGAGACCCAGTACTTC | CASSPRGGKETQYF
NA | TRBD1 | TRBJ1-2 | TRBV10-3 | TGTGCCATCAGTGAGCCCTCCGGGACAGGGAGCGGGGGCTACACCTTC | CAISEPSGTGSGGYTF
few | NA | TRBJ1-1 | TRBV15 | TGTGCCACCAGCAGAGTGGACAGTAGCACTGAAGCTTTCTTT | CATSRVDSSTEAFF
few | NA | TRBJ2-5 | TRBV11-2 | TGTGCCAGCAGTCTCACACAGGGATCGGAGACCCAGTACTTC | CASSLTQGSETQYF
NA | TRBD2 | TRBJ2-1 | TRBV18 | TGTGCCAGCTCACCACCGGGAGCGGGAGGGCGAAGCAATGAGCAGTTCTTC | CASSPPGAGGRSNEQFF
once | TRBD1 | TRBJ1-5 | TRBV18 | TGTGCCAGCTCACCCCTCGACAGGGGGGGCAATCAGCCCCAGCATTTT | CASSPLDRGGNQPQHF
NA | TRBD2 | TRBJ2-2 | TRBV6-1 | TGTGCCAGCAGTTCACGGACTAGAGGGACCGGGGAGCTGTTTTTT | CASSSRTRGTGELFF
NA | TRBD2 | TRBJ2-1 | TRBV19 | TGTGCCAGTAGTATGGCCTTACTAGCGGGAGATGAGCAGTTCTTC | CASSMALLAGDEQFF
NA | NA | TRBJ2-7 | TRBV14 | TGTGCCAGCAGCCAAGATCATGGCAGTGCCGAGCAGTACTTC | CASSQDHGSAEQYF
NA | NA | TRBJ1-5 | TRBV13 | TGTGCCAGCAGTAAAAGGGGGTTTCAGCCCCAGCATTTT | CASSKRGFQPQHF
NA | NA | TRBJ2-5 | TRBV18 | TGTGCCAGCTCACCCGAGGCGACGGGGGAGACCCAGTACTTC | CASSPEATGETQYF
once | TRBD1 | TRBJ2-1 | TRBV9 | TGTGCCAGCAGCCCCGGACAGGGTTCCTACAATGAGCAGTTCTTC | CASSPGQGSYNEQFF